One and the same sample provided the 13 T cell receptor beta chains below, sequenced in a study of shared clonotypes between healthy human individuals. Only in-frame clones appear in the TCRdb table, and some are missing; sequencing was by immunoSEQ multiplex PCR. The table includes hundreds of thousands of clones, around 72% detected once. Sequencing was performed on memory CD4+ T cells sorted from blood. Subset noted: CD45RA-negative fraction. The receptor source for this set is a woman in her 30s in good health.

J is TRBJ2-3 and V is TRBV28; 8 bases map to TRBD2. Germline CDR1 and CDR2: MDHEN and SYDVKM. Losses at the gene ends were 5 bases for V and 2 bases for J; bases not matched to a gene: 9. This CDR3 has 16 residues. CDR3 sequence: CASSPLAGLPTDTQYF. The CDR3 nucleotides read TGTGCCAGCAGTCCCTTAGCGGGACTTCCCACAGATACGCAGTATTTT.

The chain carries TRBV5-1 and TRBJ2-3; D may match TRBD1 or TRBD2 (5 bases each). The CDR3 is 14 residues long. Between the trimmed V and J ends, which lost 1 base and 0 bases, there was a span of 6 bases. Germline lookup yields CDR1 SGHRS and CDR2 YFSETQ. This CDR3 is CASSLRGSTDTQYF. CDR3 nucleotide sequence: TGCGCCAGCAGCTTGCGGGGCAGCACAGATACGCAGTATTTT.

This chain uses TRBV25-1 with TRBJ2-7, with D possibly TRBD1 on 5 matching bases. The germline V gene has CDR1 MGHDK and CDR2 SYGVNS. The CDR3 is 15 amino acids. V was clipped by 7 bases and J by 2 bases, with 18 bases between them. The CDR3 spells CASNRGEDNPYEQYF. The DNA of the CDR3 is TGTGCCAGCAACCGAGGTGAGGACAATCCCTACGAGCAGTACTTC.

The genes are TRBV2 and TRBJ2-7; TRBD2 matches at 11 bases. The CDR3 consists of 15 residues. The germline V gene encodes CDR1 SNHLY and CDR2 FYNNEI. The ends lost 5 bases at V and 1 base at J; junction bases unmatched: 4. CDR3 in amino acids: CASSPGLAASYEQYF. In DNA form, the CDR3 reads TGTGCCAGCAGTCCGGGACTAGCGGCTTCCTACGAGCAGTACTTC. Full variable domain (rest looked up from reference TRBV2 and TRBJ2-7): EPEVTQTPSHQVTQMGQEVILRCVPISNHLYFYWYRQILGQKVEFLVSFYNNEISEKSEIFDDQFSVERPDGSNFTLKIRSTKLEDSAMYFCASSPGLAASYEQYFGPGTRLTVT.

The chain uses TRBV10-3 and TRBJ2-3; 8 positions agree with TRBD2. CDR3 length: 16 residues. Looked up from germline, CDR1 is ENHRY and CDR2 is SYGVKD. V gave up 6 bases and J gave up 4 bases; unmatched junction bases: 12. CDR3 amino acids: CAISNVAGFNADTQYF. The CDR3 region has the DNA TGTGCCATCAGCAACGTAGCGGGATTTAATGCAGATACGCAGTATTTT.

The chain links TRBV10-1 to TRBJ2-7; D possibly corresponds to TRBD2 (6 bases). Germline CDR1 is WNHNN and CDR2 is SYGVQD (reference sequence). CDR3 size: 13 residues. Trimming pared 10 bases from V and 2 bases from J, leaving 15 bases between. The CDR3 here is CAIPLAATYEQYF. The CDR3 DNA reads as TGCGCCATCCCACTAGCTGCAACCTACGAGCAGTACTTC.

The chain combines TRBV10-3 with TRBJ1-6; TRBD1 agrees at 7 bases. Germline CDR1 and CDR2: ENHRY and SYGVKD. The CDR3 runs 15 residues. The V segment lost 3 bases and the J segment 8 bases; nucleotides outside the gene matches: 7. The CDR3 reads CAISDRTGGDSPLHF. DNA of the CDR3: TGTGCCATCAGTGACCGGACAGGTGGGGATTCACCCCTCCACTTT.

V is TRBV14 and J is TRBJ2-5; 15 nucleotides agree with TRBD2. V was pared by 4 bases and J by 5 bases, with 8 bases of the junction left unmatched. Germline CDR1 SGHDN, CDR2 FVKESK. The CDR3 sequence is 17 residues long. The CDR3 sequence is CASSLSLGLAGGETQYF. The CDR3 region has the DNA TGTGCCAGCAGCCTTTCGCTCGGACTAGCGGGAGGGGAGACCCAGTACTTC. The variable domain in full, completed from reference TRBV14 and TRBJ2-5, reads EAGVTQFPSHSVIEKGQTVTLRCDPISGHDNLYWYRRVMGKEIKFLLHFVKESKQDESGMPNNRFLAERTGGTYSTLKVQPAELEDSGVYFCASSLSLGLAGGETQYFGPGTRLLVL.

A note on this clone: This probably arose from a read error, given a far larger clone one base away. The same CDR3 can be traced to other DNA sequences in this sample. CDR3 sequence (DNA): TGTGCCAGCAGCCGGGACTTGGGTAACGCTGAAGCTTTCTTT. Translating gives CASSRDLGNAEAFF. The J gene is TRBJ1-1, the V gene TRBV6-5, with D maybe TRBD1 (5 bases). The CDR3 is made up of 14 amino acids. The V end lost 6 bases, the J end lost 6 bases, and 17 bases lay between the germline ends. Looked up from germline, CDR1 is MNHEY and CDR2 is SVGAGI.

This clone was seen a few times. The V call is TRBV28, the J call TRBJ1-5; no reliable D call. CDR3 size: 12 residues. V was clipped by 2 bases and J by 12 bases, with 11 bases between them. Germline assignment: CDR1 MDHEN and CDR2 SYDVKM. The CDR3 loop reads CASSLVQEYQHF. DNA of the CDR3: TGTGCCAGCAGTTTAGTTCAGGAGTACCAGCATTTT.

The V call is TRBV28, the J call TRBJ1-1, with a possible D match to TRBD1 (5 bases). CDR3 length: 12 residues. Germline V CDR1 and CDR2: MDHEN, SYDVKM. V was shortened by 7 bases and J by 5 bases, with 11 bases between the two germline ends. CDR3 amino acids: CASTTWGTEAFF. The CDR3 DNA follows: TGTGCCAGCACCACTTGGGGGACTGAAGCTTTCTTT.

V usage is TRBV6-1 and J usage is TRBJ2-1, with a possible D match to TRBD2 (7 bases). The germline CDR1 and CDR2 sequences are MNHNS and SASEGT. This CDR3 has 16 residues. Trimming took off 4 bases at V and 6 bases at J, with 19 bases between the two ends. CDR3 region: CASSATSAQGGNEQFF. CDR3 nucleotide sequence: TGTGCCAGCAGTGCTACTAGCGCCCAAGGGGGCAATGAGCAGTTCTTC.

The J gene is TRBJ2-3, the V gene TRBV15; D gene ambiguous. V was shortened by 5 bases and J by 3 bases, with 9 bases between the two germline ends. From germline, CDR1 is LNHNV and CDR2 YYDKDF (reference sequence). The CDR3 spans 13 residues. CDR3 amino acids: CATSVMRTDTQYF. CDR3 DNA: TGTGCCACCAGCGTTATGCGGACAGATACGCAGTATTTT.